The 22 T cell receptor beta chains given below trace back to one sample, sequenced in a study of blood T cell repertoires in COVID-19. Clones were read by immunoSEQ multiplex PCR, and TCRdb kept only the in-frame ones, dropping some. The sample yields 150,000 or so clones, roughly 90% seen once. The sample comprised peripheral blood. These receptors were obtained from a man aged 30-40 years with COVID-19, enrolled during active disease.

The chain uses TRBV28 and TRBJ2-3, with 9 bases fitting TRBD1. CDR1 is MDHEN and CDR2 is SYDVKM in the germline V gene. This CDR3 region has 16 residues. V lost 6 bases and J lost 5; bases outside the gene matches: 12. The CDR3 DNA sequence: TGTGCCAGCAGCCTCCTCCCGGGACAGGGAAAAGATACGCAGTATTTT. Translated, it gives CASSLLPGQGKDTQYF.

The rearrangement joins TRBV12-3 or TRBV12-4 to TRBJ1-4; TRBD1 matches 7 bases. The CDR3 loop spans 13 amino acids. V lost 8 bases, J lost 5 bases, and 5 bases stayed unmatched. CDR3 coding DNA: TGTGCCAGCGGAAGGACAGGAAATGAAAAACTGTTTTTT. Its translation: CASGRTGNEKLFF.

The chain combines TRBV5-8 with TRBJ2-1; TRBD2 aligns across 8 bases. This CDR3 is 20 amino acids long. From germline, CDR1 is SGHTS and CDR2 YDEGEE. V lost 6 bases, J lost 3 bases, and 23 bases stayed unmatched. DNA of the CDR3: TGTGCCAGCAACACCCAGCAGCTTGGGGGGGTACTAGCGGACTACAATGAGCAGTTCTTC. Translation gives CASNTQQLGGVLADYNEQFF.

The CDR3 DNA sequence: TGTGCCAGCAGCTTATTGACAGGGGGCGAAGCTTTCTTT. Residues: CASSLLTGGEAFF. The rearrangement links TRBV7-2 to TRBJ1-1; TRBD1 aligns across 10 bases. This CDR3 is 13 amino acids long. After removal of 2 bases from V and 8 bases from J, the junction contained 2 bases not matched to a gene. The germline V gene encodes CDR1 SGHTA and CDR2 FQGNSA.

The CDR3 sequence: CAITPSGGEGDTQYF. As DNA, the CDR3 is TGTGCCATCACGCCTAGCGGGGGGGAGGGAGATACGCAGTATTTT. V gene TRBV10-3 combines with J gene TRBJ2-3; 12 bases are shared with TRBD2. The CDR3 sequence is 15 residues long. The germline V gene encodes CDR1 ENHRY and CDR2 SYGVKD. Germline trimming cut 7 bases from V and 5 bases from J; bases unmatched to any gene: 7.

A single count supports this clone. This chain uses TRBV27 with TRBJ1-1; 7 nucleotides match TRBD1. Germline V gene lookup returns CDR1 MNHEY and CDR2 SMNVEV (reference sequence). V lost 5 bases to trimming and J lost 1 base; unmatched junction nucleotides: 4. The CDR3 runs 14 residues. The CDR3 loop reads CASSAGQQNTEAFF. DNA for the CDR3: TGTGCCAGCAGTGCGGGACAGCAGAACACTGAAGCTTTCTTT.

The V and J genes are TRBV27 and TRBJ2-4, with TRBD1 matching over 7 bases. Germline CDR1 MNHEY, CDR2 SMNVEV (reference sequence). The CDR3 has 14 amino acids. V was clipped by 3 bases and J by 5 bases; unmatched bases: 4. DNA for the CDR3: TGTGCCAGCAGTTTCGCCGGGACAGAAAACATTCAGTACTTC. Its protein product is CASSFAGTENIQYF.

V gene TRBV6-6 combines with J gene TRBJ1-5; D gene uncertain. The CDR3 loop spans 13 amino acids. With 10 bases removed from V and 7 bases from J, the gap between germline ends came to 17 bases. Looked up from germline, CDR1 is MNHNY and CDR2 is SVGAGI (reference sequence). Written as DNA, the CDR3 is TGTGCCATTCAGGAGGGTAGTTTGCAGCCCCAGCATTTT. Its protein product is CAIQEGSLQPQHF.

This rearrangement joins TRBV12-3 or TRBV12-4 to TRBJ2-1, with TRBD2 matching over 10 bases. CDR3 size: 13 residues. V lost 11 bases and J lost 8; bases outside the gene matches: 9. DNA for the CDR3: TGTGCCGGGGGGGCTAGCGGGAGTGATGAGCAGTTCTTC. Translation gives CAGGASGSDEQFF.

The chain recombines TRBV2 with TRBJ1-6, with 7 positions matching TRBD1. Trimming cost V 4 bases and J 6 bases; bases outside gene matches: 0. The CDR3 sequence is 13 residues long. Germline-derived CDR1 and CDR2 are SNHLY and FYNNEI. The CDR3 coding sequence is TGTGCCAGCAGTGGACAGGGTAATTCACCCCTCCACTTT. This sequence encodes CASSGQGNSPLHF.

The chain links TRBV5-1 to TRBJ2-5, with D unresolved. The germline V gene has CDR1 SGHRS and CDR2 YFSETQ. The V and J ends lost 2 bases and 2 bases respectively, with 7 bases between them. The CDR3 has 13 amino acids. CDR3 residues: CASSFLLQETQYF. The CDR3 bases are TGCGCCAGCAGCTTCCTATTACAAGAGACCCAGTACTTC.

This chain connects TRBV28 to TRBJ2-7, with 8 bases that match TRBD1. The CDR3 has 14 amino acids. Germline CDR1 reads MDHEN; CDR2 reads SYDVKM. Trimming took 7 bases from V and 0 from J; bases not matched to a gene: 5. CDR3 loop: CASIRQGYSYEQYF. The DNA of the CDR3 is TGTGCCAGCATCCGACAGGGGTACTCCTACGAGCAGTACTTC.

This CDR3 reads CSGAKMNTEAFF. Written as DNA, the CDR3 is TGCAGCGGCGCCAAGATGAACACTGAAGCTTTCTTT. This sequence joins TRBV29-1 and TRBJ1-1, with D unclear. Germline CDR1 and CDR2: SQVTM and ANQGSEA. This CDR3 contains 12 residues. V gave up 7 bases and J gave up 0 bases, with 9 bases separating them.

This clone was detected only a few times. The chain couples TRBV5-6 to TRBJ2-1, with 8 bases aligning to TRBD1. V shed 6 bases, J shed 8 bases, and the junction held 4 bases outside the gene matches. The V gene's germline CDR1 is SGHDT and CDR2 YYEEEE. The CDR3 totals 12 residues. Here the CDR3 DNA reads TGTGCCAGCATGTCAGGGGGCGATGAGCAGTTCTTC. It translates to CASMSGGDEQFF. The variable domain in full, with the rest retrieved from reference TRBV5-6 and TRBJ2-1, is DAGVTQSPTHLIKTRGQQVTLRCSPKSGHDTVSWYQQALGQGPQFIFQYYEEEERQRGNFPDRFSGHQFPNYSSELNVNALLLGDSALYLCASMSGGDEQFFGPGTRLTVL.

V usage is TRBV27 and J usage is TRBJ2-1, with TRBD2 matching 12 bases. In germline, CDR1 is MNHEY, CDR2 SMNVEV (reference sequence). V was pared by 2 bases and J by 8 bases, with 16 bases of the junction left unmatched. CDR3 length equals 19 residues. The CDR3 reads CASSLRLAGAADMLYEQFF. The CDR3 nucleotides are TGTGCCAGCAGTTTACGACTAGCGGGGGCCGCCGATATGTTATATGAGCAGTTCTTC.

The rearrangement joins TRBV19 to TRBJ2-7, with 9 positions matching TRBD1. Germline loops: CDR1 LNHDA, CDR2 SQIVND (reference sequence). Trimming removed 6 bases from V and 5 bases from J; junction bases left unmatched: 14. This CDR3 contains 16 residues. The CDR3 reads CASSDSLRDRDNEQYF. The CDR3 DNA reads as TGTGCCAGTAGCGACAGCCTCCGGGACAGGGATAACGAGCAGTACTTC.

The chain carries TRBV19 and TRBJ2-1; 7 bases line up with TRBD2. V shed 4 bases and J 7 bases; nucleotides not matched to a gene: 10. Germline loops: CDR1 LNHDA, CDR2 SQIVND (reference sequence). CDR3 length: 15 amino acids. The CDR3 loop reads CASSTRLAVGNEQFF. CDR3 DNA sequence: TGTGCCAGTAGTACTAGACTAGCTGTAGGAAATGAGCAGTTCTTC. Based on the CDR3 plus reference TRBV19 and TRBJ2-1, the full variable domain is DGGITQSPKYLFRKEGQNVTLSCEQNLNHDAMYWYRQDPGQGLRLIYYSQIVNDFQKGDIAEGYSVSREKKESFPLTVTSAQKNPTAFYLCASSTRLAVGNEQFFGPGTRLTVL.

This rearrangement joins TRBV7-3 to TRBJ1-6; 8 bases are shared with TRBD1. The CDR3 covers 13 residues. Germline CDR1 SGHTA, CDR2 FQGTGA. Germline trimming cut 5 bases from V and 9 bases from J; bases unmatched to any gene: 3. The CDR3 reads CASSLDRGSPLHF. CDR3 nucleotides: TGTGCCAGCAGCCTTGACAGGGGTTCACCCCTCCACTTT. The full variable domain, completed using reference TRBV7-3 and TRBJ1-6, is GAGVSQTPSNKVTEKGKYVELRCDPISGHTALYWYRQSLGQGPEFLIYFQGTGAADDSGLPNDRFFAVRPEGSVSTLKIQRTERGDSAVYLCASSLDRGSPLHFGNGTRLTVT.

CDR3 sequence (DNA): TGTGCCAGCAGACTAGCGGGAGATCCCACCGGGGAGCTGTTTTTT. Its protein product is CASRLAGDPTGELFF. This rearrangement joins TRBV7-3 to TRBJ2-2; 11 bases agree with TRBD2. The CDR3 sequence is 15 residues long. With 6 bases clipped from V and 4 bases from J, the junction kept 4 bases outside the gene matches. The germline V gene has CDR1 SGHTA and CDR2 FQGTGA.

The chain combines TRBV4-1 with TRBJ1-2; 8 nucleotides align to TRBD1. This CDR3 has 16 amino acids. J lost 7 bases, V lost 1 base, and 11 bases had no gene match. The germline V gene encodes CDR1 MGHRA and CDR2 YSYEKL. In nucleotides, the CDR3 is TGCGCCAGCAGCCAAGCCGGGTTGGACAGGGAAGGTGGCTACACCTTC. Protein product: CASSQAGLDREGGYTF.

The chain links TRBV2 to TRBJ1-1; 10 nucleotides line up with TRBD1. The germline CDR1 and CDR2 sequences are SNHLY and FYNNEI. The CDR3 is 16 amino acids. V shed 6 bases, J shed 1 base, and the junction held 8 bases outside the gene matches. CDR3 bases: TGTGCCAGCAGGAGGGGACAGGGGAGGGGGAACACTGAAGCTTTCTTT. Protein: CASRRGQGRGNTEAFF. Looking up the rest from reference TRBV2 and TRBJ1-1 gives the full variable domain: EPEVTQTPSHQVTQMGQEVILRCVPISNHLYFYWYRQILGQKVEFLVSFYNNEISEKSEIFDDQFSVERPDGSNFTLKIRSTKLEDSAMYFCASRRGQGRGNTEAFFGQGTRLTVV.

V gene TRBV27 combines with J gene TRBJ1-4; TRBD1 agrees at 10 bases. Trimming took 3 bases from V and 11 from J; bases not matched to a gene: 9. Germline CDR1 and CDR2: MNHEY and SMNVEV (reference sequence). CDR3 length: 15 amino acids. The CDR3 loop is CASSFQSRDRGKLFF. The CDR3 bases are TGTGCCAGCAGTTTCCAGTCCCGGGACAGGGGTAAACTGTTTTTT.